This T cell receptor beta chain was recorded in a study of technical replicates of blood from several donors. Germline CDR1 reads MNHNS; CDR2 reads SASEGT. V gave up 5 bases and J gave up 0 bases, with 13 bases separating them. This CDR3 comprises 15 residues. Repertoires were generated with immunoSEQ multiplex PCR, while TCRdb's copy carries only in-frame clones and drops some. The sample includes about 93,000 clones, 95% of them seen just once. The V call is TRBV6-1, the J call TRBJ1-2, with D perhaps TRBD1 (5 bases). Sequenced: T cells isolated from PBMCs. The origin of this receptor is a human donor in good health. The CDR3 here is CASSNLRDSNYGYTF. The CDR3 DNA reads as TGTGCCAGCAGTAACCTCAGGGACTCTAACTATGGCTACACCTTC.